This TCR beta chain came from a study of Graves' ophthalmopathy and Graves' hyperthyroidism. About the research overall: Absence of ophthalmopathy within 18 months of follow-up defined stable hyperthyroidism.

RNA transcripts served as template for amplifying TCR beta CDR3 sequences. RT-PCR was first run with HTBI primers, then multiplex PCR in a second round. A single record per CDR3 protein comes from TCRdb applying MiXCR to the multiplex PCR reads. The sample includes roughly 1.1 million distinct CDR3 sequences, approximately 35% of them seen just once. This clonotype was detected only a few times. This may arise from a read error, as a much more abundant clone is one base away. This TCR derives from an adult man with Graves' hyperthyroidism. The sample taken for sequencing was peripheral blood or thyroid tissue (not recorded which).

CDR3 residues: CASSFWGGQTYEQYF. In DNA form, the CDR3 reads TGTGCCAGCAGCTTCTGGGGGGGACAGACCTACGAGCAGTACTTC. The chain uses TRBV5-1 and TRBJ2-7; tentatively, D is TRBD1 or TRBD2 (7 bases each). Looked up from germline, CDR1 is SGHRS and CDR2 is YFSETQ. This CDR3 has 15 amino acids.